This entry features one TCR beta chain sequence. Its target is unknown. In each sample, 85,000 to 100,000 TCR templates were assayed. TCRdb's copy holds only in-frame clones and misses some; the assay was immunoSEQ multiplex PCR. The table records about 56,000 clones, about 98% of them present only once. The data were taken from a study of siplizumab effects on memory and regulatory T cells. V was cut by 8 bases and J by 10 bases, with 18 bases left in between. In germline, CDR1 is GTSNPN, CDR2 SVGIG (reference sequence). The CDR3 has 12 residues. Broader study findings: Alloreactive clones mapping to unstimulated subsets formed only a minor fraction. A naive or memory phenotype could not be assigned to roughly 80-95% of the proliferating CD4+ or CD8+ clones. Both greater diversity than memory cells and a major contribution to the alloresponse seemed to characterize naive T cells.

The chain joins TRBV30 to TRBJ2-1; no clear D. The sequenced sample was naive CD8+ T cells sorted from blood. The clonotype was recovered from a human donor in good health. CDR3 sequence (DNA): TGTGCCGGACGGAGTGGGCGATCGGAGCAGTTCTTC. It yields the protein CAGRSGRSEQFF. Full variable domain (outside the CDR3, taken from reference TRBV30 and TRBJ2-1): SQTIHQWPATLVQPVGSPLSLECTVEGTSNPNLYWYRQAAGRGLQLLFYSVGIGQISSEVPQNLSASRPQDRQFILSSKKLLLSDSGFYLCAGRSGRSEQFFGPGTRLTVL.